This T cell receptor beta chain was sequenced in a study of Ad26.COV2.S vaccination and SARS-CoV-2 variants. Study-level results: Comparable non-spike TCR breadth was observed in vaccine and placebo recipients.

Using immunoSEQ multiplex PCR, the repertoire was profiled, and TCRdb retains in-frame clones only, with some absent. The sample yields about 97,000 clones, about three quarters seen once. A note on this clone: No antigen is known for it.

Here the sequenced sample was peripheral blood, taken after recovery from COVID-19. The TCR comes from a human donor who had recovered from COVID-19.

CDR3 nucleotide sequence: TGCGCCAGCAGTGTAACCGGAAATTCACCCCTCCACTTT. Encoded protein: CASSVTGNSPLHF. The chain recombines TRBV10-1 with TRBJ1-6; D is uncertain. CDR1 and CDR2 from the germline V gene are WNHNN and SYGVQD (reference sequence). This CDR3 contains 13 residues. Trimming stripped 4 bases from V and 7 bases from J, with 8 bases between.